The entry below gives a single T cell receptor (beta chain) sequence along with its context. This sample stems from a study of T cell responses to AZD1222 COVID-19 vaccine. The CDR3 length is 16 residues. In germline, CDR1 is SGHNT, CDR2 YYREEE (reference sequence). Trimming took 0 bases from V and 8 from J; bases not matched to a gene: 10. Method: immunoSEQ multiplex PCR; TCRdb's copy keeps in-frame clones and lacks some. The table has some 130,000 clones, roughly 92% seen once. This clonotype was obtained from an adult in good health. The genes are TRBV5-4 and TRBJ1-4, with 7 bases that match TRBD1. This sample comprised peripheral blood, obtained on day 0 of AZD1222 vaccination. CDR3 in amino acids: CASSLGSDRVNEKLFF. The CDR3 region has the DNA TGTGCCAGCAGCTTGGGCAGCGACAGGGTCAACGAAAAACTGTTTTTT.